Presented here are 23 T cell receptor beta chains from one specimen sequenced in a study of shared clonotypes between healthy human individuals. Generated by immunoSEQ multiplex PCR, the TCRdb table keeps only in-frame clones and is missing some. The sample has over 400,000 clones, approximately 95% seen once; the top ten hold about 0.06%. Sample: naive CD4+ T cells sorted from blood. Subset given: CD45RA+ positively selected. The receptors come from a woman younger than 45 in good health.

This sequence joins TRBV27 and TRBJ2-3; 7 bases align to TRBD1. V shed 5 bases and J 2 bases; nucleotides not matched to a gene: 1. Germline V CDR1 and CDR2: MNHEY, SMNVEV (reference sequence). The CDR3 has 13 residues. CDR3 bases: TGTGCCAGCAGTGACAGGGCCACAGATACGCAGTATTTT. Translated: CASSDRATDTQYF.

The chain is built from TRBV5-1 and TRBJ2-7; tentatively, D is TRBD2 (6 bases). This CDR3 has 15 amino acids. Germline CDR1 is SGHRS and CDR2 is YFSETQ. Deletions cut 3 bases from V and 0 bases from J, with 13 bases between. The CDR3 DNA is TGCGCCAGCAGCTGGAGGGCGGCGAGCTCCTACGAGCAGTACTTC. It translates to CASSWRAASSYEQYF.

This sequence joins TRBV18 and TRBJ1-5; 7 bases align to TRBD1. Germline CDR1 is KGHSH and CDR2 is LQKENI. The length of the CDR3 is 16 residues. Unmatched junction bases numbered 9, after V lost 5 bases and J lost 2 bases. In DNA form, the CDR3 reads TGTGCCAGCTCAGCAATAACCGGGACAGGCAATCAGCCCCAGCATTTT. This encodes CASSAITGTGNQPQHF.

This chain joins TRBV5-1 and TRBJ2-7; D may correspond to TRBD1 or TRBD2 (5 bases each). The germline V and J ends were trimmed by 2 bases and 5 bases, with 20 bases remaining between them. Germline-derived CDR1 and CDR2 are SGHRS and YFSETQ. The CDR3 extends over 16 amino acids. The CDR3 spells CASSLVKGSLSDEQYF. CDR3 nucleotide sequence: TGCGCCAGCAGCTTAGTTAAGGGGAGCCTTTCGGACGAGCAGTACTTC.

This rearrangement joins TRBV11-2 to TRBJ2-5, with D possibly being TRBD1 (5 bases). The end of the DNA aligns better with TRBJ2-7, so the J call may be wrong. This CDR3 spans 17 amino acids. Germline CDR1 reads SGHAT; CDR2 reads FQNNGV. The CDR3 is CASSLDWGSGADYEQYF. The DNA for the CDR3 is TGTGCCAGCAGCTTAGATTGGGGCTCTGGGGCAGACTACGAGCAGTACTTC.

The CDR3 DNA is TGTGCCAGCCCCCCCGCCGTTAACTCTGGAAACACCATATATTTT. It is translated as CASPPAVNSGNTIYF. The gene calls are TRBV6-1 and TRBJ1-3; D is undetermined. The CDR3 is 15 amino acids. The V end lost 8 bases, the J end lost 0 bases, and 14 bases lay between the germline ends. Germline V gene data show CDR1 as MNHNS and CDR2 as SASEGT.

The rearrangement links TRBV30 to TRBJ2-3; TRBD1 aligns across 9 bases. Trimming removed 0 bases from V and 5 bases from J; junction bases left unmatched: 9. CDR1 is GTSNPN, CDR2 SVGIG, per germline (reference sequence). This CDR3 region has 16 residues. In DNA form, the CDR3 reads TGTGCCTGGAGTGTACAGGGACAGGGACTCAGAGATACGCAGTATTTT. Protein sequence: CAWSVQGQGLRDTQYF. Full variable domain (missing parts from reference TRBV30 and TRBJ2-3): SQTIHQWPATLVQPVGSPLSLECTVEGTSNPNLYWYRQAAGRGLQLLFYSVGIGQISSEVPQNLSASRPQDRQFILSSKKLLLSDSGFYLCAWSVQGQGLRDTQYFGPGTRLTVL.

V and J are TRBV10-3 and TRBJ2-7; D could derive from TRBD1 or TRBD2 (6 bases each). The CDR3 is 15 residues long. Trimming left V 0 bases short and J 1 base short, with 10 bases between. Germline CDR1 ENHRY, CDR2 SYGVKD. The CDR3 sequence is CAISESTGRSYEQYF. CDR3 nucleotides: TGTGCCATCAGTGAGTCTACAGGGAGGTCCTACGAGCAGTACTTC.

Notes on this clone: Other DNA sequences within the sample encode an identical CDR3. The chain recombines TRBV2 with TRBJ2-1; 12 positions agree with TRBD2. The CDR3 is 15 residues long. The germline V gene encodes CDR1 SNHLY and CDR2 FYNNEI. Trimming took 6 bases from V and 4 from J; bases not matched to a gene: 4. The CDR3 DNA sequence: TGTGCCAGCAGGCCCGGGACTAGCGGGTACAATGAGCAGTTCTTC. Residues: CASRPGTSGYNEQFF. Using reference TRBV2 and TRBJ2-1 for the parts outside the CDR3, the full variable domain is EPEVTQTPSHQVTQMGQEVILRCVPISNHLYFYWYRQILGQKVEFLVSFYNNEISEKSEIFDDQFSVERPDGSNFTLKIRSTKLEDSAMYFCASRPGTSGYNEQFFGPGTRLTVL.

This chain connects TRBV7-2 to TRBJ2-3; tentatively, D is TRBD2 (6 bases). Trimming took off 3 bases at V and 6 bases at J, with 13 bases between the two ends. The CDR3 covers 14 residues. In germline, CDR1 is SGHTA, CDR2 FQGNSA. CDR3 sequence: CASSLTRGEDTQYF. The CDR3 coding sequence is TGTGCCAGCAGCTTGACGCGGGGTGAGGATACGCAGTATTTT.

The rearrangement uses TRBV10-3 and TRBJ1-1; D is uncertain. Germline lookup yields CDR1 ENHRY and CDR2 SYGVKD. Trimming removed 5 bases at V and 1 base at J, with 5 bases between. CDR3 length: 12 amino acids. CDR3 bases: TGTGCCATCAGTCCAGGGAACACTGAAGCTTTCTTT. As protein: CAISPGNTEAFF.

This chain links TRBV5-5 with TRBJ2-1; TRBD2 matches at 7 bases. After removal of 5 bases from V and 4 bases from J, the junction contained 9 bases not matched to a gene. The CDR3 has 15 amino acids. Per germline, CDR1 SGHKS and CDR2 YYEKEE (reference sequence). The CDR3 spells CASRDSGFNYNEQFF. The CDR3 DNA sequence: TGTGCCAGCAGGGATAGCGGGTTTAATTACAATGAGCAGTTCTTC. Looking up the rest from reference TRBV5-5 and TRBJ2-1 gives the full variable domain: DAGVTQSPTHLIKTRGQQVTLRCSPISGHKSVSWYQQVLGQGPQFIFQYYEKEERGRGNFPDRFSARQFPNYSSELNVNALLLGDSALYLCASRDSGFNYNEQFFGPGTRLTVL.

This clone came up a few times. This chain uses TRBV5-6 with TRBJ2-1, with D uncertain. Per the germline V gene, CDR1 is SGHDT and CDR2 is YYEEEE. The CDR3 loop spans 11 amino acids. V lost 3 bases, J lost 9 bases, and 7 bases lay in between. The CDR3: CASSSLSEQFF. The CDR3 DNA is TGTGCCAGCAGCTCTCTCAGTGAGCAGTTCTTC.

The J gene is TRBJ2-2, the V gene TRBV4-2, with D unclear. The CDR3 is 16 amino acids. Trimming took 1 base from V and 2 from J, leaving 11 bases between them. CDR1 LGHNA and CDR2 YNFKEQ come from the germline V gene. CDR3 sequence (DNA): TGTGCCAGCAGCCAAGGATCTACCTTCAACACCGGGGAGCTGTTTTTT. Translated, it gives CASSQGSTFNTGELFF.

The chain couples TRBV6-5 to TRBJ1-1; D perhaps matches TRBD1 (6 bases). The CDR3 runs to 14 residues. The V gene lost 5 bases and the J gene lost 5 bases, with 15 bases spanning the gap. CDR1 and CDR2 from the germline V gene are MNHEY and SVGAGI. As DNA, the CDR3 is TGTGCCAGCAGTGTACAGGGAACGAAAACTGAAGCTTTCTTT. Translating it yields CASSVQGTKTEAFF.

This rearrangement joins TRBV4-1 to TRBJ2-2; unclear D gene. V shed 2 bases and J shed 0 bases, with 10 bases lying between them. The CDR3 loop spans 16 amino acids. Germline lookup yields CDR1 MGHRA and CDR2 YSYEKL. CDR3 in DNA: TGCGCCAGCAGCCAAAGACTGATCGCGAACACCGGGGAGCTGTTTTTT. Translation: CASSQRLIANTGELFF.

The chain uses TRBV10-2 and TRBJ2-7; a possible D gene is TRBD1 (6 bases). CDR3 length: 13 amino acids. Trimming stripped 7 bases from V and 4 bases from J, with 14 bases between. Germline values: CDR1 WSHSY, CDR2 SAAADI. CDR3 in DNA: TGCGCCAGCACCCCCCCAGGGGATTACGAGCAGTACTTC. It yields the protein CASTPPGDYEQYF.

The J gene is TRBJ2-5, the V gene TRBV2; 7 bases align to TRBD2. Germline CDR1 SNHLY, CDR2 FYNNEI. This CDR3 has 14 amino acids. The trim removed 6 bases at V and 2 bases at J, leaving 6 bases unmatched. CDR3 sequence: CASRGPGLQETQYF. CDR3 nucleotide sequence: TGTGCCAGCAGAGGGCCGGGACTACAAGAGACCCAGTACTTC.

The CDR3 is CASSYDSLNQPQHF. In DNA form, the CDR3 reads TGTGCCAGCAGTTACGACTCCCTCAATCAGCCCCAGCATTTT. This chain links TRBV6-6 with TRBJ1-5, with unresolved D. Germline V gene sequence: CDR1 MNHNY, CDR2 SVGAGI (reference sequence). Trimming took off 2 bases at V and 3 bases at J, with 8 bases between the two ends. The CDR3 totals 14 residues.

The chain carries TRBV6-6 and TRBJ1-4; D is ambiguous. V shed 5 bases and J shed 5 bases, with 12 bases lying between them. The germline V gene encodes CDR1 MNHNY and CDR2 SVGAGI (reference sequence). This CDR3 contains 14 residues. As DNA, the CDR3 is TGTGCCAGCAGTCCCGGACGGTTAAATGAAAAACTGTTTTTT. Its translation is CASSPGRLNEKLFF.

A single count supports this clone. This rearrangement joins TRBV27 to TRBJ2-5, with TRBD2 identical over 9 bases. This CDR3 spans 16 amino acids. V dropped 3 bases and J dropped 5; count of bases not matched to a gene: 10. Germline values: CDR1 MNHEY, CDR2 SMNVEV (reference sequence). The CDR3 region is CASSFMAGGPGETQYF. CDR3 in DNA: TGTGCCAGCAGTTTTATGGCGGGAGGGCCGGGGGAGACCCAGTACTTC.

This clone was detected once. The chain joins TRBV18 to TRBJ2-7; TRBD1 might be the D (6 bases). V dropped 6 bases and J dropped 0 bases, with 18 bases sitting between them. Germline CDR1 KGHSH, CDR2 LQKENI. This CDR3 contains 16 residues. DNA for the CDR3: TGTGCCAGCTCGTCGGAACAGGGAAAGGCCTCCTACGAGCAGTACTTC. Amino acid sequence: CASSSEQGKASYEQYF.

This chain joins TRBV28 and TRBJ2-1, with a weak D call TRBD2 (6 bases). Germline lookup yields CDR1 MDHEN and CDR2 SYDVKM. The CDR3 consists of 14 residues. V lost 5 bases and J lost 7, with 15 bases in between. The CDR3 protein is CASSPGLPLNEQFF. CDR3 sequence (DNA): TGTGCCAGCAGTCCGGGACTGCCTTTGAATGAGCAGTTCTTC.